What follows describes a single TCR beta chain. These data come from a study of radiotherapy plus CTLA-4 blockade in lung cancer. Germline V gene lookup returns CDR1 MNHNS and CDR2 SASEGT. The CDR3 extends over 14 amino acids. Trimming left V 8 bases short and J 7 bases short, with 20 bases between. Some clones are missing from TCRdb's copy, which holds only in-frame ones; the method was immunoSEQ multiplex PCR. The table records roughly 120,000 clones, about four fifths of them present only once. V and J are TRBV6-1 and TRBJ1-1; D might be TRBD1 (5 bases). Source: peripheral blood, taken from a patient treated with radiotherapy plus ipilimumab. The receptor was derived from a human donor with non-small cell lung cancer who had a partial response to radiotherapy plus ipilimumab. The CDR3 region is CASPSESGGSEAFF. In DNA, the CDR3 is TGTGCCAGCCCATCGGAGTCCGGGGGGAGTGAAGCTTTCTTT.